Listed below are T cell receptor beta chains from one sample, sequenced in a study of graft-versus-host responses after intestinal transplantation. For these receptors, no antigen is known. Here immunoSEQ multiplex PCR was the method, and the copy in TCRdb shows in-frame clones only, minus some. This sample carries tens of thousands of clones, over 85% of them seen once, and the ten largest clones take around 0.5%. The sample was unstimulated CD8+ T cells sorted from spleen or lymph node cells, taken before intestinal transplant. The origin of the receptors is a human donor who received an intestinal transplant. The CDR3 runs from the conserved cysteine through the conserved F or W. The order of the fields is CDR3 DNA, CDR3 protein, V gene, clone size, J gene, D gene. A D gene is named only where the DNA matches it firmly. Expanded clones are given a class, and other clones once, few, many or no size at all.

CDR3nt: TGTGCCAGCAGCAGATCACGGCGGATCTATGGCTACACCTTC; CDR3aa: CASSRSRRIYGYTF; v_gene: TRBV5-5; abundance: NA; j_gene: TRBJ1-2; d_gene: NA
CDR3nt: TGTGCCAGCAGTTACTCGCCAGGCAATCAGCCCCAGCATTTT; CDR3aa: CASSYSPGNQPQHF; v_gene: TRBV6-5; abundance: NA; j_gene: TRBJ1-5; d_gene: NA
CDR3nt: TGCGCCAGCAGCTTCCAGGGCCAGGTCTATGGCTACACCTTC; CDR3aa: CASSFQGQVYGYTF; v_gene: TRBV5-1; abundance: NA; j_gene: TRBJ1-2; d_gene: NA
CDR3nt: TGTGCCAGCAGTTACCCCAGGGACAGGGGGCATGAAGCTTTCTTT; CDR3aa: CASSYPRDRGHEAFF; v_gene: TRBV28; abundance: NA; j_gene: TRBJ1-1; d_gene: TRBD1
CDR3nt: TGTGCTAGTGCCTCTCCGGGGGCTTATTACGAGCAGTACTTC; CDR3aa: CASASPGAYYEQYF; v_gene: TRBV12-5; abundance: NA; j_gene: TRBJ2-7; d_gene: NA
CDR3nt: TGTGCCATCAGCAGACAGGGGGCAAGGGGCAATCAGCCCCAGCATTTT; CDR3aa: CAISRQGARGNQPQHF; v_gene: TRBV10-3; abundance: NA; j_gene: TRBJ1-5; d_gene: TRBD1
CDR3nt: TGTGCCACAGCCCGAAACTATGGCTACACCTTC; CDR3aa: CATARNYGYTF; v_gene: TRBV10-3; abundance: NA; j_gene: TRBJ1-2; d_gene: NA
CDR3nt: TGTGCCAGCAGCTTCTGGGCAGGGGGATCTGGAAACACCATATATTTT; CDR3aa: CASSFWAGGSGNTIYF; v_gene: TRBV28; abundance: NA; j_gene: TRBJ1-3; d_gene: TRBD1
CDR3nt: TGTGCCAGCAGCTTAGAGTTTCCGGTCCGGGAGACCCAGTACTTC; CDR3aa: CASSLEFPVRETQYF; v_gene: TRBV11-2; abundance: NA; j_gene: TRBJ2-5; d_gene: NA
CDR3nt: TGCGCCAGCAGCTTAACCACTGGGTCACCCCTCCACTTT; CDR3aa: CASSLTTGSPLHF; v_gene: TRBV5-1; abundance: NA; j_gene: TRBJ1-6; d_gene: NA
CDR3nt: TGTGCCAGCAGCTTAGCTAGCGGGAGAGTCGGTGAGCAGTTCTTC; CDR3aa: CASSLASGRVGEQFF; v_gene: TRBV7-6; abundance: NA; j_gene: TRBJ2-1; d_gene: TRBD2
CDR3nt: TGCGCCAGCAGCTTCTTAGAAGGGTACAATGAGCAGTTCTTC; CDR3aa: CASSFLEGYNEQFF; v_gene: TRBV5-1; abundance: NA; j_gene: TRBJ2-1; d_gene: NA
CDR3nt: TGTGCCAGCAGCCCCTCCCCGGGAAAGACCCAGTACTTC; CDR3aa: CASSPSPGKTQYF; v_gene: TRBV9; abundance: NA; j_gene: TRBJ2-5; d_gene: NA
CDR3nt: TGTGCCAGCTCACCACCGAGGACAGGTCGATTTGGGTATGGCTACACCTTC; CDR3aa: CASSPPRTGRFGYGYTF; v_gene: TRBV18; abundance: once; j_gene: TRBJ1-2; d_gene: TRBD1
CDR3nt: TGTGCCAGCAGCACGACACTAGTACGGCTTCCGAACACCGGGGAGCTGTTTTTT; CDR3aa: CASSTTLVRLPNTGELFF; v_gene: TRBV13; abundance: NA; j_gene: TRBJ2-2; d_gene: NA
CDR3nt: TGTGCCAGCAGCAGGAGCCATAATCAGCCCCAGCATTTT; CDR3aa: CASSRSHNQPQHF; v_gene: TRBV6-5; abundance: NA; j_gene: TRBJ1-5; d_gene: NA
CDR3nt: TGTGCCACCGCAGGGTCCCCCTACAATGAGCAGTTCTTC; CDR3aa: CATAGSPYNEQFF; v_gene: TRBV15; abundance: once; j_gene: TRBJ2-1; d_gene: NA
CDR3nt: TGTGCCAGCAGTGAGCAGAGTATCTCCCCACCCACTGAAGCTTTCTTT; CDR3aa: CASSEQSISPPTEAFF; v_gene: TRBV27; abundance: NA; j_gene: TRBJ1-1; d_gene: NA
CDR3nt: TGTGCCAGCAGCTACGGACAGGACACTGAAGCTTTCTTT; CDR3aa: CASSYGQDTEAFF; v_gene: TRBV5-8; abundance: few; j_gene: TRBJ1-1; d_gene: TRBD1
CDR3nt: TGTGCCAGCGGCACGAACAGGGATTTCTACGAGCAGTACTTC; CDR3aa: CASGTNRDFYEQYF; v_gene: TRBV2; abundance: NA; j_gene: TRBJ2-7; d_gene: NA
CDR3nt: TGTGCCAGCAGCTTAATATCGAGATCTAGGAATGAGCAGTTCTTC; CDR3aa: CASSLISRSRNEQFF; v_gene: TRBV5-7; abundance: NA; j_gene: TRBJ2-1; d_gene: NA
CDR3nt: TGTGCCAGTAGTCCCGGGACTAGCGGCACAGATACGCAGTATTTT; CDR3aa: CASSPGTSGTDTQYF; v_gene: TRBV19; abundance: NA; j_gene: TRBJ2-3; d_gene: TRBD2
CDR3nt: TGCGCCAGCAGCCAAGATTCTAAGCGGGTCTTAACCACAGATACGCAGTATTTT; CDR3aa: CASSQDSKRVLTTDTQYF; v_gene: TRBV4-1; abundance: NA; j_gene: TRBJ2-3; d_gene: NA
CDR3nt: TGTGCCAGCAGTGACTCGTTTGGGGCCAACGTCCTGACTTTC; CDR3aa: CASSDSFGANVLTF; v_gene: TRBV6-4; abundance: NA; j_gene: TRBJ2-6; d_gene: NA
CDR3nt: TGTGCCAGCAGCGTAGTCTTGGGGGGCCAAGAGACCCAGTACTTC; CDR3aa: CASSVVLGGQETQYF; v_gene: TRBV9; abundance: NA; j_gene: TRBJ2-5; d_gene: NA
CDR3nt: TGTGCCAGCTCCTCGTACGGGGAGCTGTTTTTT; CDR3aa: CASSSYGELFF; v_gene: TRBV11-3; abundance: NA; j_gene: TRBJ2-2; d_gene: NA
CDR3nt: TGTGCCAGCAGTCGGGGGACGGACTCCTACGAGCAGTACTTC; CDR3aa: CASSRGTDSYEQYF; v_gene: TRBV28; abundance: NA; j_gene: TRBJ2-7; d_gene: NA
CDR3nt: TGCGCCAGCAGCTTGGAGGGAAACCAAGAGACCCAGTACTTC; CDR3aa: CASSLEGNQETQYF; v_gene: TRBV5-1; abundance: NA; j_gene: TRBJ2-5; d_gene: NA
CDR3nt: TGTGCCAGCAGCGCCCGTGGGGACAGGGGGCGGTATTCCCCCTACAATGAGCAGTTCTTC; CDR3aa: CASSARGDRGRYSPYNEQFF; v_gene: TRBV9; abundance: NA; j_gene: TRBJ2-1; d_gene: TRBD1
CDR3nt: TGCGCCAGCAGCCAAGAGTCGGGACAGGGAGACACCATATATTTT; CDR3aa: CASSQESGQGDTIYF; v_gene: TRBV4-1; abundance: NA; j_gene: TRBJ1-3; d_gene: TRBD1
CDR3nt: TGCGCCAGCAGTGTCTGGGCGGGAGTCCCCTACAATGAGCAGTTCTTC; CDR3aa: CASSVWAGVPYNEQFF; v_gene: TRBV4-3; abundance: NA; j_gene: TRBJ2-1; d_gene: TRBD2
CDR3nt: TGTGCCAGCAGCTTAGGCCGGTCTAGCGGGAGGAACATTCAGTACTTC; CDR3aa: CASSLGRSSGRNIQYF; v_gene: TRBV13; abundance: NA; j_gene: TRBJ2-4; d_gene: TRBD2
CDR3nt: TGTGCCAGCAGCTTCTGGCCCAGGGGGGACACTGAAGCTTTCTTT; CDR3aa: CASSFWPRGDTEAFF; v_gene: TRBV7-8; abundance: NA; j_gene: TRBJ1-1; d_gene: TRBD1
CDR3nt: TGTGCCAGCAGTTTAGAGTTCGGGGGAGGTTACGAGCAGTACTTC; CDR3aa: CASSLEFGGGYEQYF; v_gene: TRBV28; abundance: NA; j_gene: TRBJ2-7; d_gene: NA
CDR3nt: TGTGCCAGCAGTTTATCTTGGGAGGCTGGGGCCAACGTCCTGACTTTC; CDR3aa: CASSLSWEAGANVLTF; v_gene: TRBV28; abundance: NA; j_gene: TRBJ2-6; d_gene: NA
CDR3nt: TGTGCAAGTAGTATGGAAGGGGGCGTTTCAGATACGCAGTATTTT; CDR3aa: CASSMEGGVSDTQYF; v_gene: TRBV19; abundance: NA; j_gene: TRBJ2-3; d_gene: TRBD1
CDR3nt: TGTGCCAGCAGTTTCACAAACCCAGCGGGAGGAGGGACCCAGTACTTC; CDR3aa: CASSFTNPAGGGTQYF; v_gene: TRBV27; abundance: NA; j_gene: TRBJ2-5; d_gene: TRBD2
CDR3nt: TGTGCCACCAGCAGAGGGGACAGGGGGGACGAGCAGTACTTC; CDR3aa: CATSRGDRGDEQYF; v_gene: TRBV15; abundance: NA; j_gene: TRBJ2-7; d_gene: TRBD1